A single sample is the source of the 18 T cell receptor beta chains below, sequenced in a study of cytomegalovirus exposure and HLA in healthy donors. Vbeta (60) and Jbeta (13) primers were used in the PCR. The data were produced by immunoSEQ multiplex PCR, yet TCRdb's version contains in-frame clones alone and is incomplete. The data show around 160,000 clones, roughly three quarters seen once. Sequenced sample: PBMCs. These receptor sequences come from a woman aged 40 to 50 in good health and CMV-seropositive.

V gene TRBV13 combines with J gene TRBJ2-5, with D perhaps matching TRBD2 (7 bases). CDR1 and CDR2 from the germline V gene are PRHDT and FYEKMQ (reference sequence). V lost 1 base and J lost 4, with 16 bases in between. This CDR3 has 16 amino acids. The CDR3 DNA sequence: TGTGCCAGCAGCTTAGAAAGGGGGGGGGCCCGAGAGACCCAGTACTTC. It is translated as CASSLERGGARETQYF.

This sequence joins TRBV11-2 and TRBJ1-3; the D gene is possibly TRBD1 (5 bases). The CDR3 totals 16 residues. Germline values: CDR1 SGHAT, CDR2 FQNNGV. Trimming removed 1 base at V and 0 bases at J, with 10 bases between. In nucleotides, the CDR3 is TGTGCCAGCAGCTTAGGGCAGACAGTCTCTGGAAACACCATATATTTT. Translated: CASSLGQTVSGNTIYF.

The chain uses TRBV1 and TRBJ2-3; TRBD2 is taken as the D call from the table, unchecked against the DNA. TRBV1 represents a pseudogene. This CDR3 is built from 18 residues. In nucleotides, the CDR3 is TGCACCAGCAGAACCGATCCACTAGCGGGGGGCCGCACAGATACGCAGTATTTT. Translation gives CTSRTDPLAGGRTDTQYF.

This clone was counted once. The gene calls are TRBV18 and TRBJ2-5; TRBD2 matches at 9 bases. Trimming took 1 base from V and 1 from J; bases not matched to a gene: 4. The CDR3 runs to 16 residues. Germline V gives CDR1 KGHSH, CDR2 LQKENI. CDR3: CASSPLAGAVQETQYF. The CDR3 DNA is TGTGCCAGCTCACCACTAGCGGGGGCCGTCCAAGAGACCCAGTACTTC. The whole variable domain, filled in from reference TRBV18 and TRBJ2-5, reads NAGVMQNPRHLVRRRGQEARLRCSPMKGHSHVYWYRQLPEEGLKFMVYLQKENIIDESGMPKERFSAEFPKEGPSILRIQQVVRGDSAAYFCASSPLAGAVQETQYFGPGTRLLVL.

The chain links TRBV5-1 to TRBJ2-3, with TRBD1 as a possible D gene (6 bases). Trimming shortened V by 0 bases and J by 3 bases, and 17 bases separated the two germline ends. Per the germline V gene, CDR1 is SGHRS and CDR2 is YFSETQ. CDR3 size: 17 residues. CDR3 nucleotide sequence: TGCGCCAGCAGCTTGGCCAGGGGTAAACTTTCTACAGATACGCAGTATTTT. Its protein product is CASSLARGKLSTDTQYF. Filled out from reference TRBV5-1 and TRBJ2-3, the complete variable domain reads KAGVTQTPRYLIKTRGQQVTLSCSPISGHRSVSWYQQTPGQGLQFLFEYFSETQRNKGNFPGRFSGRQFSNSRSEMNVSTLELGDSALYLCASSLARGKLSTDTQYFGPGTRLTVL.

The chain uses TRBV7-9 and TRBJ2-7, with 11 positions matching TRBD2. Per germline, CDR1 SEHNR and CDR2 FQNEAQ (reference sequence). The CDR3 is 18 residues long. The junction had 18 bases not matched to a gene; V was cut back by 5 bases and J by 6 bases. The CDR3 loop reads CASSRLQVLAGGLLEQYF. The CDR3 DNA reads as TGTGCCAGCAGCCGCCTCCAAGTCCTAGCGGGGGGACTCCTCGAGCAGTACTTC.

V and J are TRBV7-9 and TRBJ1-1; D not certain. Trimming left V 4 bases short and J 4 bases short, with 10 bases between. CDR3 size: 13 residues. Germline lookup yields CDR1 SEHNR and CDR2 FQNEAQ (reference sequence). The CDR3 bases are TGTGCCAGCAGCTACGTCAGCGGCACTGAAGCTTTCTTT. Translation: CASSYVSGTEAFF.

The V and J genes are TRBV30 and TRBJ1-3, with D tentatively TRBD1 (5 bases). V lost 3 bases and J lost 3, with 12 bases in between. This CDR3 is 14 amino acids long. Germline lookup yields CDR1 GTSNPN and CDR2 SVGIG (reference sequence). The CDR3 sequence: CAWRFQGFGNTIYF. CDR3 DNA sequence: TGTGCCTGGAGGTTTCAGGGATTTGGAAACACCATATATTTT.

The chain uses TRBV2 and TRBJ2-1, with D possibly matching TRBD2 (5 bases). Trimming cost V 3 bases and J 7 bases, with 16 bases left between them. The CDR3 runs 15 residues. CDR1 SNHLY and CDR2 FYNNEI come from the germline V gene. DNA of the CDR3: TGTGCCAGCAGTGAGTTGGCGAAAAGAGGGAATGAGCAGTTCTTC. As protein: CASSELAKRGNEQFF. Looking up the rest from reference TRBV2 and TRBJ2-1 gives the full variable domain: EPEVTQTPSHQVTQMGQEVILRCVPISNHLYFYWYRQILGQKVEFLVSFYNNEISEKSEIFDDQFSVERPDGSNFTLKIRSTKLEDSAMYFCASSELAKRGNEQFFGPGTRLTVL.

The V and J genes are TRBV5-6 and TRBJ2-7; D unresolved. CDR3 size: 11 residues. The germline V gene encodes CDR1 SGHDT and CDR2 YYEEEE. Between the trimmed V and J ends, which lost 3 bases and 7 bases, there was a span of 8 bases. The CDR3 coding sequence is TGTGCCAGCAGCTCGTTTTTGGAGCAGTACTTC. This translates into CASSSFLEQYF.

Note on this clone: Other DNA sequences in the same sample also yield this CDR3. The chain has TRBV6-6 and TRBJ1-1, with D uncertain. The CDR3 has 14 residues. The germline gives CDR1 MNHNY, CDR2 SVGAGI (reference sequence). The V end lost 2 bases, the J end lost 4 bases, and 11 bases lay between the germline ends. The CDR3 sequence is CASSYKGLLTEAFF. In DNA form, the CDR3 reads TGTGCCAGCAGTTACAAAGGACTGCTCACTGAAGCTTTCTTT.

The V and J genes are TRBV2 and TRBJ1-1, with D tentatively TRBD1 (6 bases). This CDR3 is built from 12 residues. Deletions cut 6 bases from V and 12 bases from J, with 17 bases between. Germline CDR1 SNHLY, CDR2 FYNNEI. Here the CDR3 reads CASRAQGIVTFF. The DNA of the CDR3 is TGTGCCAGCAGGGCACAGGGAATTGTGACTTTCTTT.

V gene TRBV5-1 combines with J gene TRBJ2-2; D perhaps matches TRBD1 (5 bases). This CDR3 comprises 15 residues. In germline, CDR1 is SGHRS, CDR2 YFSETQ. V lost 4 bases and J lost 0, with 10 bases in between. In DNA, the CDR3 is TGCGCCAGCAGCCCGGCAGGGTCGAACACCGGGGAGCTGTTTTTT. This codes for CASSPAGSNTGELFF.

This chain links TRBV28 with TRBJ1-2; TRBD1 agrees at 9 bases. CDR3 length equals 16 residues. Looked up from germline, CDR1 is MDHEN and CDR2 is SYDVKM. Unmatched junction bases numbered 12, after V lost 6 bases and J lost 4 bases. CDR3 region: CASRISTGTGSYGYTF. CDR3 in DNA: TGTGCCAGCAGAATATCAACCGGGACAGGGTCCTATGGCTACACCTTC.

The chain uses TRBV7-9 and TRBJ2-7; TRBD1 agrees at 8 bases. Trimming cost V 3 bases and J 2 bases; bases outside gene matches: 0. There are 13 residues in the CDR3. Germline assignment: CDR1 SEHNR and CDR2 FQNEAQ (reference sequence). In DNA, the CDR3 is TGTGCCAGCAGCTTGGACAGGGCCTACGAGCAGTACTTC. This translates into CASSLDRAYEQYF.

The V gene is TRBV18, the J gene TRBJ1-1, with D tentatively TRBD1 (5 bases). This CDR3 region has 16 residues. Germline CDR1 is KGHSH and CDR2 is LQKENI. Trimming pared 4 bases from V and 3 bases from J, leaving 18 bases between. In DNA, the CDR3 is TGTGCCAGCTCACAAGACCCCAGGGCATTGGACACTGAAGCTTTCTTT. This gives the protein CASSQDPRALDTEAFF.

The chain carries TRBV4-2 and TRBJ2-5, with a possible D match to TRBD2 (6 bases). With the DNA end fitting TRBJ2-7 better, the J assignment may be wrong. The germline V gene encodes CDR1 LGHNA and CDR2 YNFKEQ. The CDR3 extends over 16 amino acids. The CDR3 region is CASSQDEAGSSYEQYF. Here the CDR3 DNA reads TGTGCCAGCAGCCAAGATGAAGCGGGTAGCTCCTACGAGCAGTACTTC.

In the case of this clone: Other DNA sequences in the sample encode the same CDR3. The chain recombines TRBV5-1 with TRBJ1-2; D remains ambiguous. CDR1 is SGHRS, CDR2 YFSETQ, per germline. The CDR3 has 15 residues. The V and J ends lost 4 bases and 0 bases respectively, with 13 bases between them. CDR3 residues: CASSLAPGPNYGYTF. The DNA of the CDR3 is TGCGCCAGCAGCCTCGCGCCGGGTCCTAACTATGGCTACACCTTC. The full variable domain, rest sourced from reference TRBV5-1 and TRBJ1-2, is KAGVTQTPRYLIKTRGQQVTLSCSPISGHRSVSWYQQTPGQGLQFLFEYFSETQRNKGNFPGRFSGRQFSNSRSEMNVSTLELGDSALYLCASSLAPGPNYGYTFGSGTRLTVV.